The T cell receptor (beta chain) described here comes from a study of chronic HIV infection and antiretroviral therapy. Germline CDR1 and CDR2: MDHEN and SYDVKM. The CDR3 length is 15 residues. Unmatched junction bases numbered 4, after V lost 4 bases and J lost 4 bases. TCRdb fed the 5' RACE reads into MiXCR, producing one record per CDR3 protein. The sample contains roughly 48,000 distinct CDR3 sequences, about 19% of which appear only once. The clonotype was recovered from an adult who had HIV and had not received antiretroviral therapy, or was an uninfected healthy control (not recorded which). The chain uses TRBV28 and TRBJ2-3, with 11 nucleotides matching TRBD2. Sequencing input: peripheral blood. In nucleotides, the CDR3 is TGTGCCAGCAGTTCCCGACTAGCGGGACCAGATACGCAGTATTTT. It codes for CASSSRLAGPDTQYF.